Described below is a single T cell receptor beta chain sequence and its context. What it binds is unknown. Nominally healthy donors provided the samples, though records likely missed some immune exposures. This record belongs to a study of cytomegalovirus exposure and HLA in healthy donors. General observations from the study: Prediction of most subjects' HLA-A and HLA-B alleles by TCR beta sequences was reportedly accurate. Later analysis identified a missense DCLRE1C variant that was linked to TCR beta V- and J-gene trimming. It was 164 TCR beta chains that were listed as cytomegalovirus-associated.

Trimming pared 5 bases from V and 2 bases from J, leaving 13 bases between. The CDR3 contains 15 residues. The germline gives CDR1 MNHNS, CDR2 SASEGT. PCR involved 60 Vbeta and 13 Jbeta primers. Sequenced by immunoSEQ multiplex PCR; TCRdb stores in-frame clones only, minus some. The data hold about 140,000 clones, with just over 70% observed a single time. The TCR sequence derives from a woman in her 30s in good health and CMV-seronegative. The chain joins TRBV6-1 to TRBJ1-5; weak D call: TRBD1 (6 bases). The specimen was PBMCs. DNA for the CDR3: TGTGCCAGCAGTCTGGAACAGGGTGGCAATCAGCCCCAGCATTTT. Encoded protein: CASSLEQGGNQPQHF.